The 4 T cell receptor beta chains below come from one sample, sequenced in a study of blood T cell repertoires in COVID-19. Data came from immunoSEQ multiplex PCR; TCRdb stores just in-frame clones and leaves some out. The table includes about 90,000 clones, 75% to 90% detected once. Input material: peripheral blood. Every receptor here comes from a woman aged 65 to 85 with acute or convalescent COVID-19.

The rearrangement joins TRBV5-1 to TRBJ2-5; D may be TRBD1 (6 bases). V gave up 4 bases and J gave up 0 bases, with 13 bases separating them. The CDR3 extends over 15 amino acids. Germline loops: CDR1 SGHRS, CDR2 YFSETQ. The CDR3 reads CASSIQGSYQETQYF. CDR3 sequence (DNA): TGCGCCAGCAGCATACAGGGCAGTTACCAAGAGACCCAGTACTTC.

In this sample, this clone turned up a few times. The chain joins TRBV15 to TRBJ1-5; D possibly corresponds to TRBD1 (6 bases). From germline, CDR1 is LNHNV and CDR2 YYDKDF (reference sequence). Trimming took 9 bases from V and 10 from J, leaving 25 bases between them. The CDR3 spans 15 residues. The CDR3 reads CATNKDGQPISPQHF. The CDR3 DNA sequence: TGTGCCACGAACAAGGACGGACAGCCAATCAGCCCCCAGCATTTT.

The chain joins TRBV19 to TRBJ1-5; D possibly corresponds to TRBD1 (5 bases). The CDR3 is made up of 15 amino acids. V was pared by 7 bases and J by 0 bases, with 13 bases between. The germline CDR1 and CDR2 sequences are LNHDA and SQIVND (reference sequence). The CDR3 here is CASTVVGHSNQPQHF. The CDR3 nucleotides read TGTGCCAGTACCGTTGTGGGGCATAGCAATCAGCCCCAGCATTTT.

This clone was detected only a few times. The J gene is TRBJ2-7, the V gene TRBV5-1, with 12 bases identical to TRBD1. The V gene end was trimmed by 4 bases and the J gene end by 5 bases; junction bases not matched to a gene: 7. CDR3 length: 15 residues. From germline, CDR1 is SGHRS and CDR2 YFSETQ. CDR3 sequence (DNA): TGCGCCAGCAGCATGGGGACAGGGGGCATTAACGAGCAGTACTTC. This sequence encodes CASSMGTGGINEQYF.